This T cell receptor beta chain was captured by sequencing in a study of cytomegalovirus exposure and HLA in healthy donors. The wider study: For the approximately 430 genotyped donors, 81% fell within the Caucasian-associated ancestry cluster.

Study-wide points: Later analysis indicated greater clonal expansion among HLA-associated TCR beta chains than among equally common other chains.

Primers included in the PCR were 60 Vbeta and 13 Jbeta primers. The protocol was immunoSEQ multiplex PCR, while the TCRdb copy is restricted to in-frame clones and leaves out a portion. The profile shows 160,000 or so clones, 70% to 85% of them singletons. Remarks on this clone: The antigen is not known.

The material sequenced was PBMCs. The TCR was taken from a male donor in good health and CMV-seronegative.

The CDR3 DNA sequence: TGCGCCAGCAGCTTGGGCGGCGGGGCGTTTGAGACCCAGTACTTC. Its protein is CASSLGGGAFETQYF. The rearrangement links TRBV5-1 to TRBJ2-5; possible D gene TRBD2, 6 bases. V lost 0 bases, J lost 5 bases, and 14 bases lay in between. Germline V gene lookup returns CDR1 SGHRS and CDR2 YFSETQ. This CDR3 comprises 15 residues.